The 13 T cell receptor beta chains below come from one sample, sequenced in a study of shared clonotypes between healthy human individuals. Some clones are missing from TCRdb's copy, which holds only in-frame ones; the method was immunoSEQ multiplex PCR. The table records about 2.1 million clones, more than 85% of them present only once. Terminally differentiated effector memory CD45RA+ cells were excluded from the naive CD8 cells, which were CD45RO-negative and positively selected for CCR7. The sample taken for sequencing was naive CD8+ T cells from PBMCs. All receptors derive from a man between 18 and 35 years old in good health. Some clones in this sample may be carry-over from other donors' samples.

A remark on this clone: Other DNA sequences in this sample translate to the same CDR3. CDR3 DNA: TGCGCCAGCAGCCAAGTTCCCCAAGAGACCCAGTACTTC. Translation gives CASSQVPQETQYF. This sequence joins TRBV4-1 and TRBJ2-5; no clear D. The CDR3 is made up of 13 amino acids. With 1 base removed from V and 1 base from J, the gap between germline ends came to 4 bases. The germline CDR1 and CDR2 sequences are MGHRA and YSYEKL.

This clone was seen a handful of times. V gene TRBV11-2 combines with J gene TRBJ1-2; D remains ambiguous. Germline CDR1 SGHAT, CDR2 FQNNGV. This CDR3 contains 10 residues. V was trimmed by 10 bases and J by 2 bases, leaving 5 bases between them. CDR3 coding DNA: TGTGCCATAGGCAACTATGGCTACACCTTC. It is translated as CAIGNYGYTF.

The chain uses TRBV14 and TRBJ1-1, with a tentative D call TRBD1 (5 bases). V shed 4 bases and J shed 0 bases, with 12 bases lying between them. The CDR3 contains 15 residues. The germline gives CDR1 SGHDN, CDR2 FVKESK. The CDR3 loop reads CASSPGKRMNTEAFF. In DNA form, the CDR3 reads TGTGCCAGCAGCCCAGGGAAGCGCATGAACACTGAAGCTTTCTTT.

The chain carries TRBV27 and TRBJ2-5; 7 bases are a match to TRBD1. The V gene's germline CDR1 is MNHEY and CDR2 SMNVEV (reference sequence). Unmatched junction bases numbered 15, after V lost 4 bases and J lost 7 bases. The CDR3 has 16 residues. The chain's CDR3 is CASSSYLTGAVGTQYF. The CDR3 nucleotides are TGTGCCAGCAGTTCCTACCTAACAGGGGCGGTAGGGACCCAGTACTTC.

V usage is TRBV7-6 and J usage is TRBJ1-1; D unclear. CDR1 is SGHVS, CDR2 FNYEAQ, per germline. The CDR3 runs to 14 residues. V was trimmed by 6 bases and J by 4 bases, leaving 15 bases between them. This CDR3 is CASSAAIYGTEAFF. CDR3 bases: TGTGCCAGCAGTGCCGCCATTTATGGCACTGAAGCTTTCTTT.

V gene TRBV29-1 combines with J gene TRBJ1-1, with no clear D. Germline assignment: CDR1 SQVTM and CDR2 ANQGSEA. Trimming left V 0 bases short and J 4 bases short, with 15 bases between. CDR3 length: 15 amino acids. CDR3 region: CSVEDPQEWSTEAFF. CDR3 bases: TGCAGCGTTGAAGATCCCCAGGAATGGAGCACTGAAGCTTTCTTT.

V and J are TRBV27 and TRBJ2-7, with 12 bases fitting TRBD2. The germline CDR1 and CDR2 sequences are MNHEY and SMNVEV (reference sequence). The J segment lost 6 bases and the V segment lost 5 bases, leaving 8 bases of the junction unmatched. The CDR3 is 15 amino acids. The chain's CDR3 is CASSDRLAGVGEQYF. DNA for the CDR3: TGTGCCAGCAGTGACAGACTAGCGGGAGTCGGCGAGCAGTACTTC.

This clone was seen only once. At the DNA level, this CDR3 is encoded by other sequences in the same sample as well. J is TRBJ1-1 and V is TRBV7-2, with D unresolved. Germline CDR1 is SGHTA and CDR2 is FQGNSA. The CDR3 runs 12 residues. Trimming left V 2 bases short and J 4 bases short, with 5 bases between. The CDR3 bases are TGTGCCAGCAGCTTACGAGGCACTGAAGCTTTCTTT. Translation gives CASSLRGTEAFF.

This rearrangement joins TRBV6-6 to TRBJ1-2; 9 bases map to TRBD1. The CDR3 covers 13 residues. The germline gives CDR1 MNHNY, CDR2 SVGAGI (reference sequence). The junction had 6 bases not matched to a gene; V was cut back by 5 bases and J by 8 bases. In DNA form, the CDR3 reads TGTGCCAGCAGTAGCCGGACAGGGGAAGGCTACACCTTC. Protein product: CASSSRTGEGYTF.

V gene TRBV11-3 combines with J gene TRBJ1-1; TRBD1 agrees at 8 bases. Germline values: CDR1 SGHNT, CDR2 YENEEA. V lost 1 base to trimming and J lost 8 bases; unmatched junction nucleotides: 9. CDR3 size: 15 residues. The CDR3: CASSLAQTGGKEAFF. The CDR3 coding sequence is TGTGCCAGCAGCTTAGCGCAAACAGGGGGAAAGGAAGCTTTCTTT.

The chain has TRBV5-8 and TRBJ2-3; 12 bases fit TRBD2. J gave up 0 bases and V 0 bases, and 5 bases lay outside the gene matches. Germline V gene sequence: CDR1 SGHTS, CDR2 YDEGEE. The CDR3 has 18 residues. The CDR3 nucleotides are TGTGCCAGCAGCTTGGGACTAGCGGGAGCCCCTAGCACAGATACGCAGTATTTT. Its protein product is CASSLGLAGAPSTDTQYF.

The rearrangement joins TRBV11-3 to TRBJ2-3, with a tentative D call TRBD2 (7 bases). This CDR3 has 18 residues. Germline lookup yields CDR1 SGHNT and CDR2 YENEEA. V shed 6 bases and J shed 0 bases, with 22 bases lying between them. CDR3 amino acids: CASRWGGLEAGSTDTQYF. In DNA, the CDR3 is TGTGCCAGCAGGTGGGGGGGGCTGGAAGCCGGTAGCACAGATACGCAGTATTTT.

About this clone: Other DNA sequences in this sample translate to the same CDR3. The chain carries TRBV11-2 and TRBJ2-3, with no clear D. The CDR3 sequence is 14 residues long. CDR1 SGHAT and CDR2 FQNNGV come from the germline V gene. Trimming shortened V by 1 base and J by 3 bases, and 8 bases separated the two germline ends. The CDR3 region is CASSLVGVTDTQYF. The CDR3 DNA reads TGTGCCAGCAGCTTAGTTGGGGTTACAGATACGCAGTATTTT.